Listed here are 7 T cell receptor beta chains from one sample, sequenced in a study of human T cells and chemical hapten exposure (dated by TCRdb to the early 2020s). Taken with the paper, the label for time point translates to: pre-sensitization, week 0. In light of the paper, this sample's treatment or condition label describes: therapeutic diphenylcyclopropenone sensitization with weekly scalp DPC. Library preparation used RACE. Sequencer: NextSeq 500. The public sequencing data were trimmed at Q25 with fastp and processed into clonotypes with MiXCR by TCRdb, which kept only in-frame beta chains. Rows with a matching CDR3 protein are joined into one entry that keeps the most common DNA and genes. This sample has about 80,000 distinct CDR3 sequences in its table, and around 15% of those were observed once. The ten largest clonotypes hold approximately 4.6% of the sample. Here the sequenced sample was whole blood, taken in connection with sensitization to the hapten diphenylcyclopropenone (DPC). Receptors originate from a woman in her fifties or sixties with alopecia areata. Some clones in this sample may be carry-over from other donors' samples.

The rearrangement links TRBV28 to TRBJ2-7; D gene ambiguous. Looked up from germline, CDR1 is MDHEN and CDR2 is SYDVKM. The CDR3 loop spans 13 amino acids. Trimming stripped 6 bases from V and 3 bases from J, with 12 bases between. The CDR3 nucleotides read TGTGCCAGCAGCGAAACACCGGGCTACGAGCAGTACTTC. Translated: CASSETPGYEQYF.

V and J are TRBV7-2 and TRBJ2-1; D may match TRBD1 or TRBD2 (5 bases each). Germline assignment: CDR1 SGHTA and CDR2 FQGNSA. CDR3 length equals 13 residues. Trimming left V 5 bases short and J 13 bases short, with 18 bases between. CDR3 nucleotides: TGTGCCAGCAGCGAAGGCCAGAGGGGCCACCAGTTCTTC. It specifies CASSEGQRGHQFF. Drawing the rest from reference TRBV7-2 and TRBJ2-1, the complete variable domain is GAGVSQSPSNKVTEKGKDVELRCDPISGHTALYWYRQSLGQGLEFLIYFQGNSAPDKSGLPSDRFSAERTGGSVSTLTIQRTQQEDSAVYLCASSEGQRGHQFFGPGTRLTVL.

The chain has TRBV9 and TRBJ2-1; the D gene is possibly TRBD2 (5 bases). CDR1 and CDR2 from the germline V gene are SGDLS and YYNGEE. The CDR3 is 14 residues long. V lost 0 bases and J 7 bases, leaving 11 bases between the germline ends. CDR3 in amino acids: CASSVAPTGNEQFF. The CDR3 region has the DNA TGTGCCAGCAGCGTAGCCCCCACGGGAAATGAGCAGTTCTTC.

This clonotype has a count of ten or more. This chain links TRBV28 with TRBJ1-2; D not resolved. Looked up from germline, CDR1 is MDHEN and CDR2 is SYDVKM. Trimming removed 8 bases at V and 4 bases at J, with 14 bases between. The CDR3 runs 13 residues. CDR3 coding DNA: TGTGCCAGCTGCTGTGGGCCCTTCTATGGCTACACCTTC. Its translation is CASCCGPFYGYTF.

Points on this clonotype: Mismatch with germline at one junction end may stem from a read error. The chain combines TRBV7-9 with TRBJ1-1; D unclear. Germline CDR1 and CDR2: SEHNR and FQNEAQ (reference sequence). CDR3 length equals 10 residues. Here the CDR3 reads CARSVPEAFF. The CDR3, as DNA: TGTGCCCGCAGCGTCCCTGAAGCTTTCTTT.

This clonotype was recorded many times. The gene calls are TRBV28 and TRBJ1-1; TRBD1 might be the D (5 bases). Germline lookup yields CDR1 MDHEN and CDR2 SYDVKM. This CDR3 spans 13 amino acids. V lost 6 bases and J lost 11, with 19 bases in between. In DNA form, the CDR3 reads TGTGCCAGCAGACCTACAAAGACAGTTCGCGCTTTCTTT. Protein product: CASRPTKTVRAFF.

The CDR3 here is CASSLMLAEPSGQFF. The CDR3 DNA is TGTGCCAGCAGCTTGATGCTAGCGGAGCCGAGTGGGCAGTTCTTC. The chain recombines TRBV5-5 with TRBJ2-1; 7 positions match TRBD2. In germline, CDR1 is SGHKS, CDR2 YYEKEE (reference sequence). The CDR3 contains 15 residues. The V and J ends lost 1 base and 12 bases, in that order; junction bases with no gene match: 13. The full variable domain, in which reference TRBV5-5 and TRBJ2-1 provide the parts outside the CDR3, is DAGVTQSPTHLIKTRGQQVTLRCSPISGHKSVSWYQQVLGQGPQFIFQYYEKEERGRGNFPDRFSARQFPNYSSELNVNALLLGDSALYLCASSLMLAEPSGQFFGPGTRLTVL.